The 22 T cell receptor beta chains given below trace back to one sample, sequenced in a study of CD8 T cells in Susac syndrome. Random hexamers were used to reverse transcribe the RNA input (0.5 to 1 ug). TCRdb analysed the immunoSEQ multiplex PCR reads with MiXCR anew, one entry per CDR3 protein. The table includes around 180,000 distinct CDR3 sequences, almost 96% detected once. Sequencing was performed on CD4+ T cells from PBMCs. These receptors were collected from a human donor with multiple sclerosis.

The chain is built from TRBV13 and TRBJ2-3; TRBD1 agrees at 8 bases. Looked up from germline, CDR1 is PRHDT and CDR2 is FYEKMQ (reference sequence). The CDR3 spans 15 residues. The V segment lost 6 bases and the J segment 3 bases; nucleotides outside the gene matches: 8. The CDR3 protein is CASRRRTGRTDTQYF. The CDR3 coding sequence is TGTGCCAGCAGGCGCCGGACAGGGCGGACAGATACGCAGTATTTT.

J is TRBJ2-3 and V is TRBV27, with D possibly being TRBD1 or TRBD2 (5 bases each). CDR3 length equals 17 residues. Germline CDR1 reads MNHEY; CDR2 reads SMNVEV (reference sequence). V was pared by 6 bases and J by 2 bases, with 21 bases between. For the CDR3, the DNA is TGTGCCAGCAGCCCACTCGGACTCCCAGGGCCCACAGATACGCAGTATTTT. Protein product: CASSPLGLPGPTDTQYF.

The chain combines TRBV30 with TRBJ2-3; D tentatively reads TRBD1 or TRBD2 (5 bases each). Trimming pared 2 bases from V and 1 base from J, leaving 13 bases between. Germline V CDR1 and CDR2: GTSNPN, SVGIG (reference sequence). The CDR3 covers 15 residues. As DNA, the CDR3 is TGTGCCTGGAGTCCACCGGGACCGGGCACAGATACGCAGTATTTT. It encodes CAWSPPGPGTDTQYF.

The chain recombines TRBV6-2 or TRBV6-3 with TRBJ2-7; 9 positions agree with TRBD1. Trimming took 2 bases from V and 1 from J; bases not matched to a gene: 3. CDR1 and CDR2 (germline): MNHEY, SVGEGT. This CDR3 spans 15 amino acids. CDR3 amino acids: CASSYLGQGSYEQYF. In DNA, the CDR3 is TGTGCCAGCAGTTACCTGGGACAGGGATCCTACGAGCAGTACTTC.

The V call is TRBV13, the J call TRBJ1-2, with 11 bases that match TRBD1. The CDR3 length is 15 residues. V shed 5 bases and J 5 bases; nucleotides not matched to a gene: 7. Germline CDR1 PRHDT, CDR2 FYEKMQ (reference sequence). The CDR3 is CASSGQGARFYGYTF. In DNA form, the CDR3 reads TGTGCCAGCAGCGGACAGGGGGCGCGGTTTTATGGCTACACCTTC. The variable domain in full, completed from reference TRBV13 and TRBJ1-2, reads AAGVIQSPRHLIKEKRETATLKCYPIPRHDTVYWYQQGPGQDPQFLISFYEKMQSDKGSIPDRFSAQQFSDYHSELNMSSLELGDSALYFCASSGQGARFYGYTFGSGTRLTVV.

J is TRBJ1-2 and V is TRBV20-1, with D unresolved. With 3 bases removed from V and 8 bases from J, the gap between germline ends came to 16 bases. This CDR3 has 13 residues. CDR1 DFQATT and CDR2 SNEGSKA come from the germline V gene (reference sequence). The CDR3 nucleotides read TGCAGTGCTAGGTTAAGATCACCTCTGGGCTACACCTTC. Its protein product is CSARLRSPLGYTF.

The CDR3 DNA follows: TGTGCCTGGAGCGAGGACAGGTTGATTAATTCACCCCTCCACTTT. This gives the protein CAWSEDRLINSPLHF. The V and J genes are TRBV30 and TRBJ1-6, with 7 bases lining up with TRBD1. Trimming at V came to 3 bases and at J to 6 bases, leaving 8 bases not matched to a gene. Germline lookup yields CDR1 GTSNPN and CDR2 SVGIG (reference sequence). CDR3 length: 15 amino acids.

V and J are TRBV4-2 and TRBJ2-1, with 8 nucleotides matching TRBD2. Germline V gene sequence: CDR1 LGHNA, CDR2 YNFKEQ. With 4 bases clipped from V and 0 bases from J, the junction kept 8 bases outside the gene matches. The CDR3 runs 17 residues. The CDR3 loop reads CASSPSRSGGSYNEQFF. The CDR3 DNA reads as TGTGCCAGCAGCCCCTCCCGGAGCGGGGGCTCCTACAATGAGCAGTTCTTC.

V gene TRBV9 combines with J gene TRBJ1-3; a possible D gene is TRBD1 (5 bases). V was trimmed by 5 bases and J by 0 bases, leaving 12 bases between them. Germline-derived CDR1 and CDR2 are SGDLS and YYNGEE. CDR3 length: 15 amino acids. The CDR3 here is CASRRGDSSGNTIYF. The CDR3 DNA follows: TGTGCCAGCAGGAGGGGCGATAGCTCTGGAAACACCATATATTTT.

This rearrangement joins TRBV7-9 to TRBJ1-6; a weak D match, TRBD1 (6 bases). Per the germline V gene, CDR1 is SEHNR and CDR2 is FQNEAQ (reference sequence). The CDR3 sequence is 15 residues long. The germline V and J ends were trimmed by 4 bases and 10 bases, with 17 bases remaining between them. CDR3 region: CASSSGQHGGSPLHF. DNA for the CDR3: TGTGCCAGCAGCTCCGGACAGCATGGTGGATCACCCCTCCACTTT.

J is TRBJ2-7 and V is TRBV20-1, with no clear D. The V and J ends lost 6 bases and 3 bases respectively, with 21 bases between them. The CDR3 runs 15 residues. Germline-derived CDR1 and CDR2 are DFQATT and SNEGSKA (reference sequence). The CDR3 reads CSATPTVEADYEQYF. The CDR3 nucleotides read TGCAGTGCCACCCCAACCGTAGAGGCTGACTACGAGCAGTACTTC.

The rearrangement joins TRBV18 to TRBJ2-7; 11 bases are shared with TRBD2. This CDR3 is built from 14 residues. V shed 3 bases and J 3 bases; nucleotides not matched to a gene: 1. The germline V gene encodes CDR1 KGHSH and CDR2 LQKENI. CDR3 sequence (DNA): TGTGCCAGCTCACCCGGGACTAGCGGCTACGAGCAGTACTTC. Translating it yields CASSPGTSGYEQYF.

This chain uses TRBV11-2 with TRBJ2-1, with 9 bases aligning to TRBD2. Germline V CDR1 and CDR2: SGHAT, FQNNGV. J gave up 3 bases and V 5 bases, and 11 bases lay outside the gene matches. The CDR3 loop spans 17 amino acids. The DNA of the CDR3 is TGTGCCAGCAGCATCGCCAAAGCGGGGGGCCGCTACAATGAGCAGTTCTTC. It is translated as CASSIAKAGGRYNEQFF.

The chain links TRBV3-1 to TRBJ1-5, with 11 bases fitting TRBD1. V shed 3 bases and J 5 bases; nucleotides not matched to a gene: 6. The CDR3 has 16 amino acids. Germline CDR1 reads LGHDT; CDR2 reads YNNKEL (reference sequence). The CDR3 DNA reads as TGTGCCAGCAGCCAGGCGGACAGGGGGCATCATCAGCCCCAGCATTTT. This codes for CASSQADRGHHQPQHF.

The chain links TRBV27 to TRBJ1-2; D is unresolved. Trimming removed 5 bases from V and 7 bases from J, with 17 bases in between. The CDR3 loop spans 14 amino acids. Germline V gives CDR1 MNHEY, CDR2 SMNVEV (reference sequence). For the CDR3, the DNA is TGTGCCAGCAGTACCAACGGCAGGATCAGTGGCTACACCTTC. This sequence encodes CASSTNGRISGYTF.

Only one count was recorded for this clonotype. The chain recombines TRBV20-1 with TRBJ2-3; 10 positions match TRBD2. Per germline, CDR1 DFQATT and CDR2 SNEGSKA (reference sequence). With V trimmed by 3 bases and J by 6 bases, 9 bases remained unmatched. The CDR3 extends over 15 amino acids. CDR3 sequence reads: CSASPLAGIGDTQYF. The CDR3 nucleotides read TGCAGTGCTAGTCCACTAGCGGGGATCGGGGATACGCAGTATTTT.

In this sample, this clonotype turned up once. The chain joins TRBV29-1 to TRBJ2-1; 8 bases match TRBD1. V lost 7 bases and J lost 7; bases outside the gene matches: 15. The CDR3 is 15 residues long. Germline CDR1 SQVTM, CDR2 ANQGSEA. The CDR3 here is CSAGRQGPYMNEQFF. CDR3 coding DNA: TGCAGCGCTGGAAGACAGGGGCCCTATATGAATGAGCAGTTCTTC.

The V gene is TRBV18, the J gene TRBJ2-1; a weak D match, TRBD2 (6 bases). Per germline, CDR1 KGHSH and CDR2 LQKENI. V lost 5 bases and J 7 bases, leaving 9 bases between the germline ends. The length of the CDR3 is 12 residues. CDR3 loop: CASSILANEQFF. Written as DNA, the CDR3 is TGTGCCAGCTCAATACTAGCAAATGAGCAGTTCTTC.

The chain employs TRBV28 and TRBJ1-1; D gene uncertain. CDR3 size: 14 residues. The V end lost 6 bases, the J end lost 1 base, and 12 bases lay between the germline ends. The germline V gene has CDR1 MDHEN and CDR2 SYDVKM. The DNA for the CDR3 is TGTGCCAGCAGCCCGGCGGGAGGGAACACTGAAGCTTTCTTT. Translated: CASSPAGGNTEAFF.

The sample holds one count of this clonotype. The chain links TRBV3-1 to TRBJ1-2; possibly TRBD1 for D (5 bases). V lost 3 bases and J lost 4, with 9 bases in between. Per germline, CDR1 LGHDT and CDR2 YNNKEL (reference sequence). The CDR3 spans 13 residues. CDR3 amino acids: CASSQGLAYGYTF. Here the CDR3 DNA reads TGTGCCAGCAGCCAGGGGCTCGCCTATGGCTACACCTTC.

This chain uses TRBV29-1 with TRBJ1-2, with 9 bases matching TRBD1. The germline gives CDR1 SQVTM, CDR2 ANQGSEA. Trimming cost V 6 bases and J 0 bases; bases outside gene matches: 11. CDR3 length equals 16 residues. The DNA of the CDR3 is TGCAGCGTCGACGAGCCGCGGGACAGGGCTAACTATGGCTACACCTTC. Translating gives CSVDEPRDRANYGYTF.

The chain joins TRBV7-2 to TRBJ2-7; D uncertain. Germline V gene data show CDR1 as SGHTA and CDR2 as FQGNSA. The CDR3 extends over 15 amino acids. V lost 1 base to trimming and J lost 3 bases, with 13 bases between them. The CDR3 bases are TGTGCCAGCAGCTTAGAATGGTCGCCAAACTACGAGCAGTACTTC. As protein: CASSLEWSPNYEQYF. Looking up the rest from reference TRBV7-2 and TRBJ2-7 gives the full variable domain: GAGVSQSPSNKVTEKGKDVELRCDPISGHTALYWYRQSLGQGLEFLIYFQGNSAPDKSGLPSDRFSAERTGGSVSTLTIQRTQQEDSAVYLCASSLEWSPNYEQYFGPGTRLTVT.